What follows is one T cell receptor (beta chain) and its context. Its antigen remains unidentified. Between the trimmed V and J ends, which lost 2 bases and 0 bases, there was a span of 8 bases. This CDR3 is 15 amino acids long. Germline CDR1 reads LNHDA; CDR2 reads SQIVND (reference sequence). The data derive from a study of T cell responses to AZD1222 COVID-19 vaccine. Measured with immunoSEQ multiplex PCR; TCRdb has only the in-frame clones, and not every one. The table records about 90,000 clones, about 90% of them present only once. Study findings and constraints: Epitopes outside B.1.351 and B.1.1.7 mutated regions reportedly drew nearly half of spike TCRs.

The source is an adult in good health. The genes are TRBV19 and TRBJ1-5; D may be TRBD1 (5 bases). The specimen was peripheral blood, collected on day 0 of MenACWY control vaccination. CDR3: CASSITGHSNQPQHF. The CDR3 DNA sequence: TGTGCCAGTAGTATAACCGGACATAGCAATCAGCCCCAGCATTTT.